The 23 T cell receptor beta chains presented below share a single source sample, sequenced in a study of shared clonotypes between healthy human individuals. Assay: immunoSEQ multiplex PCR; the TCRdb copy retains only in-frame clones and omits some. The data hold 2 million to 3 million clones, with roughly 93% observed a single time. The sample consisted of naive CD4+ T cells from PBMCs. Described subset: CD45RA+ positively selected. Receptor source: a man aged 18 to 29 in good health. Some clones in this sample may be carry-over from other donors' samples.

Turning to this clone: Different DNA sequences within this sample yield the same CDR3. This rearrangement joins TRBV5-1 to TRBJ2-2; 15 bases are shared with TRBD2. Germline values: CDR1 SGHRS, CDR2 YFSETQ. V lost 4 bases to trimming and J lost 5 bases; unmatched junction nucleotides: 3. The length of the CDR3 is 16 residues. As DNA, the CDR3 is TGCGCCAGCAGCCAGGGACTAGCGGGAGGTACCGGGGAGCTGTTTTTT. Translated, it gives CASSQGLAGGTGELFF.

This clone appeared once. This chain connects TRBV28 to TRBJ2-1, with D unresolved. The germline V gene has CDR1 MDHEN and CDR2 SYDVKM. V lost 3 bases to trimming and J lost 6 bases, with 12 bases between them. The CDR3 covers 14 residues. CDR3: CASSFLSRVNEQFF. CDR3 nucleotide sequence: TGTGCCAGCAGTTTTCTCTCCCGGGTCAATGAGCAGTTCTTC. Full variable domain (rest looked up from reference TRBV28 and TRBJ2-1): DVKVTQSSRYLVKRTGEKVFLECVQDMDHENMFWYRQDPGLGLRLIYFSYDVKMKEKGDIPEGYSVSREKKERFSLILESASTNQTSMYLCASSFLSRVNEQFFGPGTRLTVL.

CDR3 residues: CASSESWQGAYEQYF. The CDR3 nucleotides read TGTGCCAGCAGTGAATCGTGGCAGGGGGCCTACGAGCAGTACTTC. The rearrangement links TRBV6-1 to TRBJ2-7, with 7 bases aligning to TRBD1. The junction had 6 bases not matched to a gene; V was cut back by 2 bases and J by 2 bases. The CDR3 spans 15 residues. The germline gives CDR1 MNHNS, CDR2 SASEGT.

The chain recombines TRBV27 with TRBJ1-5, with a tentative D call TRBD1 (5 bases). V lost 5 bases to trimming and J lost 3 bases, with 20 bases between them. Germline loops: CDR1 MNHEY, CDR2 SMNVEV (reference sequence). This CDR3 is built from 17 residues. CDR3 in amino acids: CASSRILRGGYNQPQHF. For the CDR3, the DNA is TGTGCCAGCAGTCGAATCTTAAGGGGCGGATACAATCAGCCCCAGCATTTT.

The rearrangement links TRBV7-2 to TRBJ2-5, with 9 bases fitting TRBD1. Germline CDR1 is SGHTA and CDR2 is FQGNSA. The CDR3 is 18 residues long. The V segment lost 4 bases and the J segment 0 bases; nucleotides outside the gene matches: 12. CDR3 sequence reads: CASSYGTGTPAYQETQYF. For the CDR3, the DNA is TGTGCCAGCAGCTACGGGACAGGGACGCCGGCCTACCAAGAGACCCAGTACTTC.

The CDR3 here is CASSPSRDRYYEQYF. The CDR3 DNA sequence: TGTGCCAGCTCACCCTCCCGGGACAGATACTACGAGCAGTACTTC. The genes are TRBV18 and TRBJ2-7; 7 bases map to TRBD1. Germline CDR1 is KGHSH and CDR2 is LQKENI. This CDR3 is 15 amino acids long. Trimming removed 3 bases from V and 3 bases from J; junction bases left unmatched: 8.

The V and J genes are TRBV4-2 and TRBJ2-3; 7 bases agree with TRBD2. Germline loops: CDR1 LGHNA, CDR2 YNFKEQ. V shed 7 bases, J shed 2 bases, and the junction held 12 bases outside the gene matches. The CDR3 extends over 16 amino acids. The CDR3 DNA sequence: TGTGCCAGCACCATCTCCGCAGCGGGGTACACAGATACGCAGTATTTT. As protein: CASTISAAGYTDTQYF.

The chain links TRBV10-3 to TRBJ2-5, with 12 bases aligning to TRBD2. Germline CDR1 is ENHRY and CDR2 is SYGVKD. The CDR3 has 16 residues. J lost 4 bases, V lost 3 bases, and 6 bases had no gene match. As DNA, the CDR3 is TGTGCCATCAGTGACCCGACTAGCGGGAGAGGAGAGACCCAGTACTTC. Amino acid sequence: CAISDPTSGRGETQYF.

The chain links TRBV2 to TRBJ2-7, with TRBD1 as a possible D gene (6 bases). The CDR3 length is 13 residues. Germline CDR1 and CDR2: SNHLY and FYNNEI. V was clipped by 7 bases and J by 1 base, with 11 bases between them. The CDR3 here is CASKTGDSYEQYF. The CDR3 DNA follows: TGTGCCAGCAAGACAGGAGATTCCTACGAGCAGTACTTC.

The V and J genes are TRBV5-1 and TRBJ2-7; no firm D call. The CDR3 contains 14 residues. Looked up from germline, CDR1 is SGHRS and CDR2 is YFSETQ. V was clipped by 3 bases and J by 3 bases, with 13 bases between them. CDR3 sequence reads: CASSSSSTVYEQYF. CDR3 nucleotide sequence: TGCGCCAGCAGCTCATCTTCGACTGTCTACGAGCAGTACTTC.

The chain combines TRBV5-5 with TRBJ2-3; 12 bases line up with TRBD2. The CDR3 covers 16 residues. Germline V gene sequence: CDR1 SGHKS, CDR2 YYEKEE (reference sequence). The ends lost 2 bases at V and 5 bases at J; junction bases unmatched: 6. The chain's CDR3 is CASSFLAGGLIDTQYF. The DNA for the CDR3 is TGTGCCAGCAGCTTCCTAGCGGGAGGGCTAATAGATACGCAGTATTTT.

V and J are TRBV14 and TRBJ1-1; D possibly corresponds to TRBD1 (6 bases). Germline V gene sequence: CDR1 SGHDN, CDR2 FVKESK. This CDR3 is 16 amino acids long. The V end lost 0 bases, the J end lost 5 bases, and 16 bases lay between the germline ends. The CDR3 DNA reads TGTGCCAGCAGCCAAGATCGGGCAGGGGTTAGTACTGAAGCTTTCTTT. It specifies CASSQDRAGVSTEAFF.

The V call is TRBV19, the J call TRBJ2-7; D is tentatively TRBD1 or TRBD2 (6 bases each). The CDR3 contains 15 residues. Germline V gene sequence: CDR1 LNHDA, CDR2 SQIVND (reference sequence). Trimming left V 7 bases short and J 0 bases short, with 16 bases between. The CDR3 reads CASTPRGESSYEQYF. CDR3 nucleotides: TGTGCCAGTACCCCTAGGGGGGAGTCCTCCTACGAGCAGTACTTC.

The chain employs TRBV30 and TRBJ2-4, with TRBD1 matching 10 bases. In germline, CDR1 is GTSNPN, CDR2 SVGIG (reference sequence). This CDR3 contains 15 residues. Trimming at V came to 7 bases and at J to 0 bases, leaving 6 bases not matched to a gene. Written as DNA, the CDR3 is TGTGCCTTCCGGGACAGGGGAACAGCCAAAAACATTCAGTACTTC. Its protein product is CAFRDRGTAKNIQYF. Together with reference TRBV30 and TRBJ2-4, the CDR3 gives the full variable domain: SQTIHQWPATLVQPVGSPLSLECTVEGTSNPNLYWYRQAAGRGLQLLFYSVGIGQISSEVPQNLSASRPQDRQFILSSKKLLLSDSGFYLCAFRDRGTAKNIQYFGAGTRLSVL.

The chain joins TRBV5-1 to TRBJ1-4; TRBD1 might be the D (5 bases). The germline gives CDR1 SGHRS, CDR2 YFSETQ. CDR3 length: 15 residues. With 0 bases removed from V and 4 bases from J, the gap between germline ends came to 10 bases. The CDR3 DNA follows: TGCGCCAGCAGCTTGGTGGGGGGAGGTAATGAAAAACTGTTTTTT. Translating gives CASSLVGGGNEKLFF.

V usage is TRBV7-8 and J usage is TRBJ2-5, with TRBD2 matching over 7 bases. Germline-derived CDR1 and CDR2 are SGHVS and FQNEAQ. The V and J ends lost 2 bases and 5 bases, in that order; junction bases with no gene match: 5. The CDR3 loop spans 14 amino acids. The DNA for the CDR3 is TGTGCCAGCAGCTTACGCGGGAGAGGGGAGACCCAGTACTTC. The encoded protein is CASSLRGRGETQYF.

The CDR3 nucleotides read TGTGCCAGCAGCGAGACACCCCTAGGCAACTATGGCTACACCTTC. Protein sequence: CASSETPLGNYGYTF. The V gene is TRBV9, the J gene TRBJ1-2; no reliable D call. The CDR3 is made up of 15 amino acids. V lost 3 bases and J 2 bases, leaving 14 bases between the germline ends. The germline V gene has CDR1 SGDLS and CDR2 YYNGEE.

This clone has more than one count but fewer than ten. The identical CDR3 is also encoded by other nucleotide sequences in the sample. The rearrangement joins TRBV30 to TRBJ1-2; D call uncertain. Germline CDR1 GTSNPN, CDR2 SVGIG (reference sequence). The CDR3 consists of 12 residues. Trimming took 0 bases from V and 0 from J, leaving 2 bases between them. CDR3 residues: CAWSVANYGYTF. CDR3 in DNA: TGTGCCTGGAGTGTGGCTAACTATGGCTACACCTTC. The full variable domain, with the rest looked up from reference TRBV30 and TRBJ1-2, is SQTIHQWPATLVQPVGSPLSLECTVEGTSNPNLYWYRQAAGRGLQLLFYSVGIGQISSEVPQNLSASRPQDRQFILSSKKLLLSDSGFYLCAWSVANYGYTFGSGTRLTVV.

This clone has a single count. Other DNA sequences in this sample translate to the same CDR3. The V and J genes are TRBV6-5 and TRBJ2-3; D is unresolved. The CDR3 has 15 amino acids. Germline V gene lookup returns CDR1 MNHEY and CDR2 SVGAGI. Trimming took off 0 bases at V and 0 bases at J, with 7 bases between the two ends. This CDR3 reads CASSYSPRSTDTQYF. CDR3 nucleotide sequence: TGTGCCAGCAGTTACTCCCCCCGTAGCACAGATACGCAGTATTTT.

The chain uses TRBV15 and TRBJ2-2; D unresolved. V lost 0 bases to trimming and J lost 4 bases, with 9 bases between them. The germline gives CDR1 LNHNV, CDR2 YYDKDF (reference sequence). The CDR3 covers 15 residues. CDR3 DNA: TGTGCCACCAGCAGAGATCAGTGGGTCACCGGGGAGCTGTTTTTT. Amino acid sequence: CATSRDQWVTGELFF.

The chain links TRBV6-5 to TRBJ2-7, with D unresolved. V lost 4 bases and J 2 bases, leaving 15 bases between the germline ends. Germline loops: CDR1 MNHEY, CDR2 SVGAGI. This CDR3 has 15 residues. The CDR3 sequence: CASSLYAGLAYEQYF. CDR3 bases: TGTGCCAGCAGTTTGTACGCAGGCTTAGCCTACGAGCAGTACTTC.

The V and J genes are TRBV6-1 and TRBJ1-5; possible D gene TRBD1, 6 bases. CDR3 length equals 16 residues. Trimming removed 1 base from V and 3 bases from J, with 13 bases in between. Looked up from germline, CDR1 is MNHNS and CDR2 is SASEGT. The DNA for the CDR3 is TGTGCCAGCAGTGAAGACCGACAGGTCAACAATCAGCCCCAGCATTTT. Translated: CASSEDRQVNNQPQHF.

The chain is built from TRBV4-1 and TRBJ1-1; 7 bases agree with TRBD1. The germline CDR1 and CDR2 sequences are MGHRA and YSYEKL. The CDR3 has 17 residues. J was trimmed by 0 bases and V by 2 bases; bases with no gene match: 9. The CDR3 DNA follows: TGCGCCAGCAGCCAACCGACAGGGTACAATTTGAACACTGAAGCTTTCTTT. Amino acids: CASSQPTGYNLNTEAFF.